The next 21 T cell receptor beta chains were all read from a single sample in a study of blood T cell repertoires in COVID-19. Some clones are missing from TCRdb's copy, which holds only in-frame ones; the method was immunoSEQ multiplex PCR. The profile shows around 150,000 clones, 85% of them singletons. What was sequenced was peripheral blood. Every receptor here comes from a human donor with acute or convalescent COVID-19. The donor label of this sample is uncertain.

The chain combines TRBV5-4 with TRBJ1-2, with a weak D call TRBD1 (6 bases). Looked up from germline, CDR1 is SGHNT and CDR2 is YYREEE (reference sequence). The CDR3 runs to 14 residues. The germline V and J ends were trimmed by 0 bases and 0 bases, with 6 bases remaining between them. CDR3 bases: TGTGCCAGCAGCTTGGAGGGGGCTAACTATGGCTACACCTTC. It encodes CASSLEGANYGYTF.

This clone was observed a single time. The chain uses TRBV11-3 and TRBJ2-1, with 7 positions matching TRBD2. Germline CDR1 reads SGHNT; CDR2 reads YENEEA. The CDR3 runs to 10 residues. V shed 8 bases and J 9 bases; nucleotides not matched to a gene: 1. The CDR3 spells CASGLGEQFF. The CDR3 DNA reads as TGTGCCAGCGGACTAGGTGAGCAGTTCTTC.

The chain uses TRBV7-8 and TRBJ2-7, with 11 bases aligning to TRBD2. Germline loops: CDR1 SGHVS, CDR2 FQNEAQ. The CDR3 is 15 amino acids. V lost 3 bases and J lost 2; bases outside the gene matches: 3. The CDR3 nucleotides read TGTGCCAGCAGCTTGGGACTAGCGGCCCCCTACGAGCAGTACTTC. Its translation is CASSLGLAAPYEQYF. Using reference TRBV7-8 and TRBJ2-7 for the parts outside the CDR3, the full variable domain is GAGVSQSPRYKVAKRGQDVALRCDPISGHVSLFWYQQALGQGPEFLTYFQNEAQLDKSGLPSDRFFAERPEGSVSTLKIQRTQQEDSAVYLCASSLGLAAPYEQYFGPGTRLTVT.

This chain uses TRBV10-3 with TRBJ2-4; 7 positions agree with TRBD2. Losses at the gene ends were 0 bases for V and 1 base for J; bases not matched to a gene: 9. Germline CDR1 ENHRY, CDR2 SYGVKD. The CDR3 runs to 18 residues. The CDR3 sequence: CAISESMGGMGAKNIQYF. CDR3 DNA sequence: TGTGCCATCAGTGAGTCGATGGGAGGGATGGGGGCCAAAAACATTCAGTACTTC.

The rearrangement joins TRBV3-1 (or the pseudogene TRBV3-2) to TRBJ1-4; 7 bases line up with TRBD1. Germline V gene data show CDR1 as LGHDT and CDR2 as YNNKEL (reference sequence). The ends lost 4 bases at V and 7 bases at J; junction bases unmatched: 3. This CDR3 is built from 13 residues. The CDR3 DNA is TGTGCCAGCAGCCCCCAGGGGGGTGAAAAACTGTTTTTT. It is translated as CASSPQGGEKLFF.

The rearrangement joins TRBV5-5 to TRBJ2-7, with 8 bases lining up with TRBD1. V gave up 3 bases and J gave up 3 bases; unmatched junction bases: 8. There are 15 residues in the CDR3. In germline, CDR1 is SGHKS, CDR2 YYEKEE (reference sequence). The CDR3 coding sequence is TGTGCCAGCAGCTCCCGGGGACAGGAGAGCTACGAGCAGTACTTC. Translating gives CASSSRGQESYEQYF.

V and J are TRBV6-1 and TRBJ2-3; D might be TRBD1 (6 bases). V lost 0 bases and J lost 1, with 11 bases in between. This CDR3 is built from 16 residues. Germline V gene lookup returns CDR1 MNHNS and CDR2 SASEGT. CDR3 amino acids: CASSEALAGGTDTQYF. CDR3 DNA sequence: TGTGCCAGCAGTGAAGCCTTGGCAGGGGGCACAGATACGCAGTATTTT.

The chain combines TRBV19 with TRBJ1-5; 7 positions agree with TRBD1. This CDR3 is built from 16 residues. After removal of 8 bases from V and 0 bases from J, the junction contained 10 bases not matched to a gene. CDR1 is LNHDA, CDR2 SQIVND, per germline (reference sequence). The CDR3 coding sequence is TGTGCCAGTCAACAGGGGTTAGGGTATAGCAATCAGCCCCAGCATTTT. It is translated as CASQQGLGYSNQPQHF.

This clone was seen at least ten times. The V call is TRBV7-7, the J call TRBJ2-5; 10 bases align to TRBD2. Unmatched junction bases numbered 1, after V lost 0 bases and J lost 6 bases. This CDR3 comprises 14 residues. The V gene's germline CDR1 is SSHAT and CDR2 FNYEAQ (reference sequence). CDR3 in DNA: TGTGCCAGCAGCTTAGCTAGCGGGGGGCAGACCCAGTACTTC. It encodes CASSLASGGQTQYF.

The chain uses TRBV2 and TRBJ2-1; D gene uncertain. The germline gives CDR1 SNHLY, CDR2 FYNNEI. This CDR3 region has 12 residues. Trimming took 7 bases from V and 5 from J, leaving 9 bases between them. This CDR3 is CASTSPDNEQFF. The CDR3 DNA reads TGTGCCAGCACTTCCCCGGACAATGAGCAGTTCTTC.

This chain uses TRBV7-2 with TRBJ1-6; 8 nucleotides match TRBD1. Trimming at V came to 5 bases and at J to 10 bases, leaving 10 bases not matched to a gene. From germline, CDR1 is SGHTA and CDR2 FQGNSA. This CDR3 region has 15 residues. Written as DNA, the CDR3 is TGTGCCAGCAGCCCCTGGACAGGGAAGGGGTCACCCCTCCACTTT. It specifies CASSPWTGKGSPLHF. Full variable domain (missing parts from reference TRBV7-2 and TRBJ1-6): GAGVSQSPSNKVTEKGKDVELRCDPISGHTALYWYRQSLGQGLEFLIYFQGNSAPDKSGLPSDRFSAERTGGSVSTLTIQRTQQEDSAVYLCASSPWTGKGSPLHFGNGTRLTVT.

The V gene is TRBV19, the J gene TRBJ1-4; 7 bases match TRBD1. The CDR3 is 15 amino acids. CDR1 is LNHDA, CDR2 SQIVND, per germline (reference sequence). V trimming: 6 bases; J trimming: 5 bases; junction bases outside the gene matches: 9. CDR3 DNA: TGTGCCAGTAGATCCGGGACAGTAAGGAATGAAAAACTGTTTTTT. Encoded protein: CASRSGTVRNEKLFF.

The J gene is TRBJ2-7, the V gene TRBV13; 10 bases agree with TRBD2. From germline, CDR1 is PRHDT and CDR2 FYEKMQ (reference sequence). The CDR3 is 15 residues long. The ends lost 6 bases at V and 2 bases at J; junction bases unmatched: 7. The CDR3 region is CASSFTSGETYEQYF. DNA of the CDR3: TGTGCCAGCAGTTTTACTAGCGGGGAAACCTACGAGCAGTACTTC.

On this clone: Additional DNA sequences in this sample encode the identical CDR3. The chain links TRBV7-3 to TRBJ2-5; 8 bases match TRBD2. CDR3 length equals 14 residues. CDR1 and CDR2 (germline): SGHTA, FQGTGA. V lost 2 bases and J lost 1; bases outside the gene matches: 0. The DNA of the CDR3 is TGTGCCAGCAGCTTAGCGGGGGGCCAAGAGACCCAGTACTTC. Encoded protein: CASSLAGGQETQYF.

The chain uses TRBV30 and TRBJ1-6, with a possible D match to TRBD1 (5 bases). Trimming took off 3 bases at V and 7 bases at J, with 10 bases between the two ends. The CDR3 totals 13 residues. Looked up from germline, CDR1 is GTSNPN and CDR2 is SVGIG (reference sequence). CDR3 region: CAWRQGQNSPLHF. As DNA, the CDR3 is TGTGCCTGGAGGCAGGGTCAGAATTCACCCCTCCACTTT.

V usage is TRBV2 and J usage is TRBJ2-7, with D possibly TRBD2 on 6 matching bases. The germline gives CDR1 SNHLY, CDR2 FYNNEI. This CDR3 contains 14 residues. V lost 4 bases to trimming and J lost 3 bases, with 13 bases between them. CDR3 in amino acids: CASSGEALGYEQYF. CDR3 DNA: TGTGCCAGCAGTGGGGAGGCCCTGGGCTACGAGCAGTACTTC.

Only one count was recorded for this clone. The rearrangement uses TRBV19 and TRBJ1-6, with 8 bases identical to TRBD1. J was trimmed by 3 bases and V by 4 bases; bases with no gene match: 2. Per germline, CDR1 LNHDA and CDR2 SQIVND (reference sequence). The CDR3 consists of 15 residues. The CDR3 DNA reads TGTGCCAGTAGTAGACAGGGGAACTATAATTCACCCCTCCACTTT. Translation: CASSRQGNYNSPLHF.

This clone was seen repeatedly, ten times or more. The chain combines TRBV11-2 with TRBJ1-1, with 7 bases matching TRBD1. The CDR3 loop spans 16 amino acids. Germline V gives CDR1 SGHAT, CDR2 FQNNGV. V lost 2 bases to trimming and J lost 5 bases; unmatched junction nucleotides: 11. The CDR3 nucleotides read TGTGCCAGCAGCTTAAAATGGGGACAGACGAGGACTGAAGCTTTCTTT. It codes for CASSLKWGQTRTEAFF.

This clone was found a few times. This rearrangement joins TRBV30 to TRBJ2-4; D might be TRBD1 (6 bases). The germline V and J ends were trimmed by 0 bases and 6 bases, with 12 bases remaining between them. The CDR3 consists of 14 residues. Germline CDR1 is GTSNPN and CDR2 is SVGIG (reference sequence). The CDR3 DNA reads TGTGCCTGGAGTGTAGTGGGGGCCGGAAACATTCAGTACTTC. Translating it yields CAWSVVGAGNIQYF.

This chain connects TRBV28 to TRBJ1-1; 9 nucleotides line up with TRBD1. The trim removed 5 bases at V and 5 bases at J, leaving 3 bases unmatched. CDR1 MDHEN and CDR2 SYDVKM come from the germline V gene. The CDR3 extends over 13 amino acids. CDR3 loop: CASSGDRGTEAFF. Here the CDR3 DNA reads TGTGCCAGCAGTGGCGACAGGGGGACTGAAGCTTTCTTT.

The V call is TRBV30, the J call TRBJ1-5; D uncertain. This CDR3 is built from 12 residues. CDR1 is GTSNPN, CDR2 SVGIG, per germline (reference sequence). The germline V and J ends were trimmed by 1 base and 4 bases, with 5 bases remaining between them. The CDR3 sequence: CAWSERNQPQHF. The CDR3 region has the DNA TGTGCCTGGAGTGAGCGGAATCAGCCCCAGCATTTT.